One T cell receptor beta chain is described in this entry. V was trimmed by 2 bases and J by 3 bases, leaving 11 bases between them. Germline lookup yields CDR1 SGHAT and CDR2 FQDESV (reference sequence). CDR3 length: 16 amino acids. The data belong to a study of blood T cell repertoires in COVID-19. Study details: Acute-phase and convalescent COVID-19 samples originated in the United States, Italy and Spain.

In the study's own analysis: Quantification of nucleated cells was approximated via reference gene primer amplification. Data came from immunoSEQ multiplex PCR; TCRdb stores just in-frame clones and leaves some out. From that table come the V and J calls and clone size; the DNA was used to work out D and trimming. The sample yields some 220,000 clones, approximately 85% seen once. The TCR comes from a man aged 50 to 60 with COVID-19, enrolled during active disease. V gene TRBV11-1 combines with J gene TRBJ1-6; D remains unclear. Sequencing was done on a sample of peripheral blood. CDR3 sequence: CASSLSGNNYNSPLHF. The DNA for the CDR3 is TGTGCCAGCAGCTTAAGCGGAAACAACTATAATTCACCCCTCCACTTT.